The clone carrying this T cell receptor (beta chain) was seen a single time. This sample stems from a study of T cell changes during pregnancy in multiple sclerosis. Repertoires were generated with immunoSEQ multiplex PCR, while TCRdb's copy carries only in-frame clones and drops some. The sample lists 85,000 to 130,000 clones, 85% to 95% occurring once. The germline gives CDR1 SGHRS, CDR2 YFSETQ. The CDR3 extends over 20 amino acids. V gave up 1 base and J gave up 1 base, with 23 bases separating them. This sample comprised peripheral blood, obtained after pregnancy. The chain employs TRBV5-1 and TRBJ2-2, with a possible D match to TRBD2 (7 bases). The receptor comes from a female donor with multiple sclerosis, enrolled in a pregnancy study. The CDR3 coding sequence is TGCGCCAGCAGCTTGTCGTTGGGGGGGGCAGACTACCTGAACACCGGGGAGCTGTTTTTT. Translation: CASSLSLGGADYLNTGELFF.